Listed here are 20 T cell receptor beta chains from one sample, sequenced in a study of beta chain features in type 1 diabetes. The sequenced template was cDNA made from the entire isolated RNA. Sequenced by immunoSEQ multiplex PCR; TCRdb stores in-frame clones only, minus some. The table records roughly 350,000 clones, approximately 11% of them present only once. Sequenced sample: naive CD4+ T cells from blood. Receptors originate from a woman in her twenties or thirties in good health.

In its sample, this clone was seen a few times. The CDR3 nucleotides read TGCAGCGTTGGTTTTGCGCCGAGCACAGATACGCAGTATTTT. The encoded protein is CSVGFAPSTDTQYF. The rearrangement uses TRBV29-1 and TRBJ2-3; D is unresolved. The CDR3 totals 14 residues. Deletions cut 4 bases from V and 0 bases from J, with 11 bases between. In germline, CDR1 is SQVTM, CDR2 ANQGSEA.

Here the CDR3 DNA reads TGTGCCAGCAGCTTAGTATCCGGGGGGGGCAAATACGAGCAGTACTTC. It translates to CASSLVSGGGKYEQYF. The chain combines TRBV7-2 with TRBJ2-7, with 8 bases matching TRBD2. The V gene end was trimmed by 1 base and the J gene end by 4 bases; junction bases not matched to a gene: 9. Germline V gene data show CDR1 as SGHTA and CDR2 as FQGNSA. The CDR3 covers 16 residues.

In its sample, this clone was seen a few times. Here the CDR3 reads CASSLHPTGTYGYTF. The CDR3 DNA is TGTGCCAGCAGCTTGCACCCGACAGGGACCTATGGCTACACCTTC. The chain combines TRBV5-4 with TRBJ1-2, with TRBD1 identical over 7 bases. The CDR3 contains 15 residues. In germline, CDR1 is SGHNT, CDR2 YYREEE (reference sequence). V trimming: 1 base; J trimming: 4 bases; junction bases outside the gene matches: 7.

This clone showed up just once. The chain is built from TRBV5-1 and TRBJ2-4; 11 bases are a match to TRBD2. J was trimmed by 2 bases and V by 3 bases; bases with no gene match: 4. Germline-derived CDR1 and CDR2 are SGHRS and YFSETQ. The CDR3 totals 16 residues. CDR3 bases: TGCGCCAGCAGCTCAACTAGCGGGAGTTCCAAAAACATTCAGTACTTC. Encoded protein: CASSSTSGSSKNIQYF. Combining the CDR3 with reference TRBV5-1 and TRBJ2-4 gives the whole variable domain KAGVTQTPRYLIKTRGQQVTLSCSPISGHRSVSWYQQTPGQGLQFLFEYFSETQRNKGNFPGRFSGRQFSNSRSEMNVSTLELGDSALYLCASSSTSGSSKNIQYFGAGTRLSVL.

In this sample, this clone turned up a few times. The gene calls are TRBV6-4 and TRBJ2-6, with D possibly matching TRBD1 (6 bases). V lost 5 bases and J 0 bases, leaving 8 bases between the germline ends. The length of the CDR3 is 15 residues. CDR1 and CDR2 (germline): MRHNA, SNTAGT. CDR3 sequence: CASSLGASGANVLTF. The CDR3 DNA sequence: TGTGCCAGCAGTTTGGGGGCCTCTGGGGCCAACGTCCTGACTTTC.

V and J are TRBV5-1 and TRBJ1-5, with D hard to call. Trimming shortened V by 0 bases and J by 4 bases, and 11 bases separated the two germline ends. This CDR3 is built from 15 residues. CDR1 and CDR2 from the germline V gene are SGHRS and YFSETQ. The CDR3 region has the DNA TGCGCCAGCAGCTTGGTTGGAGGAGTTAATCAGCCCCAGCATTTT. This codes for CASSLVGGVNQPQHF.

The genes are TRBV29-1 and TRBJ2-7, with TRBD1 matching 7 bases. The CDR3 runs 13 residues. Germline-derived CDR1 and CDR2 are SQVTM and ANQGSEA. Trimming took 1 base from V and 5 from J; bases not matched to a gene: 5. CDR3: CSVEGTGGNEQYF. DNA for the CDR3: TGCAGCGTTGAAGGGACAGGAGGAAACGAGCAGTACTTC.

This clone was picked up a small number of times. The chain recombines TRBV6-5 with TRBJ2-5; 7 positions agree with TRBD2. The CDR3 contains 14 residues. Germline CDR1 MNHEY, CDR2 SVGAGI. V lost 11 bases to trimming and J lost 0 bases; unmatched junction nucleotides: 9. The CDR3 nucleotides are TGTGCCGGAGCCTCCGGGGGGAACCAAGAGACCCAGTACTTC. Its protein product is CAGASGGNQETQYF.

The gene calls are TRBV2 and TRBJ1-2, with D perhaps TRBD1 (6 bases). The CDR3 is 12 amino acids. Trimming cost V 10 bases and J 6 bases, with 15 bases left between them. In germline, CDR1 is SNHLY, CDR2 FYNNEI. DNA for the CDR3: TGTGCCACCGGAACCCAGGGGCATGGCTACACCTTC. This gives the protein CATGTQGHGYTF.

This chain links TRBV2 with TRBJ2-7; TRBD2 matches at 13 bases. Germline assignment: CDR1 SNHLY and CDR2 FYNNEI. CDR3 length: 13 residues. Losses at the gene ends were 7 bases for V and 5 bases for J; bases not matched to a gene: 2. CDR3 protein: CASTGLAGNEQYF. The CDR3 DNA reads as TGTGCCAGCACGGGACTAGCGGGAAACGAGCAGTACTTC.

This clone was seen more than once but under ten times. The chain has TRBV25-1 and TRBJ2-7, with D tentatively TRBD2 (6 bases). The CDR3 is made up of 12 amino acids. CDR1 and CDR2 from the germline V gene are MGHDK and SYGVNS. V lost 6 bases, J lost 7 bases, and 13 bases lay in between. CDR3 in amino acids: CASRQTGGEQYF. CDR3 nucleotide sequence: TGTGCCAGCAGACAAACTGGGGGGGAGCAGTACTTC.

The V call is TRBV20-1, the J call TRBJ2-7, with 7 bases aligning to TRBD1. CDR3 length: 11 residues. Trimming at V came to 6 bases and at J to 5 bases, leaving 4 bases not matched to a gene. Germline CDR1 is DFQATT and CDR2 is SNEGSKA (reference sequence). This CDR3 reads CSATGNHEQYF. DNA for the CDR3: TGCAGTGCGACAGGGAACCACGAGCAGTACTTC.

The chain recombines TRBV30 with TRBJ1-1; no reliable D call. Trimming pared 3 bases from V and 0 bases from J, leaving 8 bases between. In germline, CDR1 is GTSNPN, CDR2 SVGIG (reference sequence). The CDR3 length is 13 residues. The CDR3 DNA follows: TGTGCCTGGAGGCTGGAGTTGAACACTGAAGCTTTCTTT. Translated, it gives CAWRLELNTEAFF.

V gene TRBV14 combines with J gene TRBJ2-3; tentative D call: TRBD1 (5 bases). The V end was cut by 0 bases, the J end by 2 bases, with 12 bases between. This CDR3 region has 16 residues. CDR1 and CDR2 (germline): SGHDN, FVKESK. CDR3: CASSQDLGRATDTQYF. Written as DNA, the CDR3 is TGTGCCAGCAGCCAAGATCTGGGCAGGGCCACAGATACGCAGTATTTT.

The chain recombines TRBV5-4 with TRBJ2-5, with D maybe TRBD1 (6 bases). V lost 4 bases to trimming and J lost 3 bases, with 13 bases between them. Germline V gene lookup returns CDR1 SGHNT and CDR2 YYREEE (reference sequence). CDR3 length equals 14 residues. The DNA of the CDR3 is TGTGCCAGCAGCCCCCAACGACAGGAAGAGACCCAGTACTTC. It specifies CASSPQRQEETQYF.

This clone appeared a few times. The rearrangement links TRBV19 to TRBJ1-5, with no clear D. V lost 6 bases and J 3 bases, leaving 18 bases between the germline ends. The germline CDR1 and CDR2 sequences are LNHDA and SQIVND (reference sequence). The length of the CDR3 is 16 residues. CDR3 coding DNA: TGTGCCAGTAGCCCCCGTCGACTGGTTGACAATCAGCCCCAGCATTTT. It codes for CASSPRRLVDNQPQHF.

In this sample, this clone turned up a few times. DNA of the CDR3: TGTGCCAGCAGCTCTGGGGCCCTAGCGGGAGTTACCGATGAGCAGTTCTTC. As protein: CASSSGALAGVTDEQFF. V and J are TRBV11-3 and TRBJ2-1; TRBD2 agrees at 10 bases. The junction had 14 bases not matched to a gene; V was cut back by 4 bases and J by 8 bases. This CDR3 is built from 17 residues. The V gene's germline CDR1 is SGHNT and CDR2 YENEEA.

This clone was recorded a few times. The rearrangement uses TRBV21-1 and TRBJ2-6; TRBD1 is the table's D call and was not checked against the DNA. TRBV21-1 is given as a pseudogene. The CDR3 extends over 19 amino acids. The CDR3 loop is CASSKGDRGGFAGANVLTF. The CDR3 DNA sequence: TGTGCCAGCAGCAAAGGGGACAGGGGAGGTTTCGCTGGGGCCAACGTCCTGACTTTC.

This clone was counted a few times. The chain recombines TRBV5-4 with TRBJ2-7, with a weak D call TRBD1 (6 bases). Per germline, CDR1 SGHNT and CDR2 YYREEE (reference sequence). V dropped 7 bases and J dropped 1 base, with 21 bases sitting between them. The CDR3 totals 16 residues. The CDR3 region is CASSRHNSGVSYEQYF. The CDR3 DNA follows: TGTGCCAGCTCCCGTCACAACTCAGGGGTTTCCTACGAGCAGTACTTC.

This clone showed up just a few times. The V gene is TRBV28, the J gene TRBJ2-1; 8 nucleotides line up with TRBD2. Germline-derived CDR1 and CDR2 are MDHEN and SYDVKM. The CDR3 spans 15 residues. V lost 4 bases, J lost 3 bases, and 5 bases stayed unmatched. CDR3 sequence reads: CASSSRGGYYNEQFF. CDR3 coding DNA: TGTGCCAGCAGTTCCCGCGGGGGGTACTACAATGAGCAGTTCTTC. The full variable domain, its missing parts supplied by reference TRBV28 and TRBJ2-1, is DVKVTQSSRYLVKRTGEKVFLECVQDMDHENMFWYRQDPGLGLRLIYFSYDVKMKEKGDIPEGYSVSREKKERFSLILESASTNQTSMYLCASSSRGGYYNEQFFGPGTRLTVL.